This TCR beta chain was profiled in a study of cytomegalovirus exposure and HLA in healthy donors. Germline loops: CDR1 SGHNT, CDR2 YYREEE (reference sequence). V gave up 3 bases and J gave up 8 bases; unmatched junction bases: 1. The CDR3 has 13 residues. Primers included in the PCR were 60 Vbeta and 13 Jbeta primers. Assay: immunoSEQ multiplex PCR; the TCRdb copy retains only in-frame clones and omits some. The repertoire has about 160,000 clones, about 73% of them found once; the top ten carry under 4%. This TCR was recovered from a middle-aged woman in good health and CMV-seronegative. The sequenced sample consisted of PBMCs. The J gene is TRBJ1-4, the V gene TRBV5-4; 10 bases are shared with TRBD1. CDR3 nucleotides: TGTGCCAGCAGCTCGGGACAGGGGGAAAAACTGTTTTTT. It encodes CASSSGQGEKLFF.